This T cell receptor beta chain was recovered during a study of cytomegalovirus exposure and HLA in healthy donors. Background on the study: Approximately 200 million T cells yielded 100 million or so unique TCR beta sequences in earlier analysis. Broader study findings: In vitro, a few CMV-associated chains proved specific for CMV antigens.

Notes on this clone: The antigen is undetermined.

Use of 60 Vbeta and 13 Jbeta primers characterized the PCR. Clones were read by immunoSEQ multiplex PCR, and TCRdb kept only the in-frame ones, dropping some. Among about 120,000 clones listed, approximately 81% were seen once. The CDR3 has 16 amino acids. CDR1 MNHGY and CDR2 SAAAGT come from the germline V gene. V was clipped by 3 bases and J by 5 bases; unmatched bases: 12. The chain joins TRBV6-8 to TRBJ2-7; TRBD2 matches 8 bases. This TCR came from a woman aged 40-49 years in good health and CMV-seronegative. Sequenced sample: PBMCs. CDR3 nucleotides: TGTGCCAGCAGTTATAAACAGAGCGGGAGAGGTCACGAGCAGTACTTC. Its translation: CASSYKQSGRGHEQYF.